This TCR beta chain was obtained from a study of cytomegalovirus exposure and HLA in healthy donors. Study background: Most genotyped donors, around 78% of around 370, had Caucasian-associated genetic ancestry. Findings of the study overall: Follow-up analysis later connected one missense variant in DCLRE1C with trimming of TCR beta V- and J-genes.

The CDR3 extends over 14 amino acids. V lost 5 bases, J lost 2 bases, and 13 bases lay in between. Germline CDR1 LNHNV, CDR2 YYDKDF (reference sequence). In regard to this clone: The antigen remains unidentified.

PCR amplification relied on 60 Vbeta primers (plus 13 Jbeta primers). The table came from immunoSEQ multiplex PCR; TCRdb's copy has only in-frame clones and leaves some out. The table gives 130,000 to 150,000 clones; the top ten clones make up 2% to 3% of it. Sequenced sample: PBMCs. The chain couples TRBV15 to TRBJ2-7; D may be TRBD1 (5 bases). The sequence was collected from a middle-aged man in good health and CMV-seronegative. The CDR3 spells CATSVRQGTYEQYF. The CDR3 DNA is TGTGCCACCAGCGTCCGTCAGGGAACCTACGAGCAGTACTTC.